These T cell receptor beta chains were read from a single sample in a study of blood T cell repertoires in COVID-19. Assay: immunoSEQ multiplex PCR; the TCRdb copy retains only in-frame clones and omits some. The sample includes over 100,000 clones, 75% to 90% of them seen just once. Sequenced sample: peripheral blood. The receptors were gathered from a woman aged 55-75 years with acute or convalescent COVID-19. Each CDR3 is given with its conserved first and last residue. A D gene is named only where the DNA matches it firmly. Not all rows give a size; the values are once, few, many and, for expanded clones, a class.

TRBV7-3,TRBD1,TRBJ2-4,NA,TGTGCCAGCAGCTTACAATCGTTTGGGACAGAGGGGGACATTCAGTACTTC,CASSLQSFGTEGDIQYF
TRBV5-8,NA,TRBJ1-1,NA,TGTGCCAGCAACAAGAACACTGAAGCTTTCTTT,CASNKNTEAFF
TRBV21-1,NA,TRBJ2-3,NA,TGTGCCAGCAGCAAAGAGCGCCGTCGGGGATGGGGTAGGAGCACAGATACGCAGTATTTT,CASSKERRRGWGRSTDTQYF
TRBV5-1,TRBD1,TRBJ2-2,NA,TGCGCCAGCAGCGGGCGCCAGGGGGCAAGCACCGGGGAGCTGTTTTTT,CASSGRQGASTGELFF
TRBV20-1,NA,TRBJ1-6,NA,TGCAGTGCGCAACGAGTTTTGACCCTCCACTTT,CSAQRVLTLHF
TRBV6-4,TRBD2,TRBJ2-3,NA,TGTGCCAGCAGCATACTAGCGGGAGAGGCAGATACGCAGTATTTT,CASSILAGEADTQYF
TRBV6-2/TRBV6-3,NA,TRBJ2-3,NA,TGTGCCAGCAGTTACTCAGAAGCCTCTAGCACAGATACGCAGTATTTT,CASSYSEASSTDTQYF
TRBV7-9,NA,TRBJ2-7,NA,TGTGCCAGCAGCAAACAGGCGAACTACGAGCAGTACTTC,CASSKQANYEQYF
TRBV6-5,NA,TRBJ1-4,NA,TGTGCCAGCAGTTACTCGCCAGGGAATAATGAAAAACTGTTTTTT,CASSYSPGNNEKLFF
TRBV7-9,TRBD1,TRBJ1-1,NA,TGTGCCAGCAGCTTAGGTGTGCGGGACAGGGGCTCTGAAGCTTTCTTT,CASSLGVRDRGSEAFF
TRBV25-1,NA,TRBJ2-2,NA,TGTGCCAGCAGTGCACTAGAGCCGCCGAACACCGGGGAGCTGTTTTTT,CASSALEPPNTGELFF
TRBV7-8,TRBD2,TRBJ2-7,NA,TGTGCCAGCAGCTTGGTTTGGACTAGCGCCGAGCAGTACTTC,CASSLVWTSAEQYF
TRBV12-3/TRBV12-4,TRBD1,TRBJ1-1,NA,TGTGCCAGCAGCACACAGGGGGACACTGAAGCTTTCTTT,CASSTQGDTEAFF
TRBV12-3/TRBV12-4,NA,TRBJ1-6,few,TGTGCCAGCAGTTGGCTTGAGGGGGGGCTCCACTTT,CASSWLEGGLHF
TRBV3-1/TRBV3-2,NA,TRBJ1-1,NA,TGTGCCAGCAGCCCCGGGAGAGTTACTGAAGCTTTCTTT,CASSPGRVTEAFF
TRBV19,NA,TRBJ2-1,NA,TGTGCCAGTAGTACTCGACTCGATTCCACCTTCTACAATGAGCAGTTCTTC,CASSTRLDSTFYNEQFF
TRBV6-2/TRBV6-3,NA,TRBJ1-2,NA,TGTGCCAGCAGTTATAGCGGTCGGCCGGCCTATGGCTACACCTTC,CASSYSGRPAYGYTF
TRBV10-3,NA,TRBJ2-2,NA,TGTGCCATCAACCCAGGAAAACTCGGGGAGCTGTTTTTT,CAINPGKLGELFF
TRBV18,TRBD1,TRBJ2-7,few,TGTGCCAGCTCACCAGTGACAGGGTCCTACGAGCAGTACTTC,CASSPVTGSYEQYF
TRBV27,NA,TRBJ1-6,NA,TGTGCCAGCAGTTGGGCAGGGTCCTATAATTCACCCCTCCACTTT,CASSWAGSYNSPLHF
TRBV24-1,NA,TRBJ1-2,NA,TGTGCCACCAGTGTATCGGGGTCCTCCGGCTACACCTTC,CATSVSGSSGYTF
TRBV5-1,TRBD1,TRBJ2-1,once,TGCGCCAGCAGCCTACTCGGACAGGGGGAGCAGAATGAGCAGTTCTTC,CASSLLGQGEQNEQFF
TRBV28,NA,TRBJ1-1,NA,TGTGCCAGCAGTCCCCTCGCGGTTGAAGCTTTCTTT,CASSPLAVEAFF
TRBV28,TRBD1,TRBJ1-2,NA,TGTGCCAGCAGCAGGACAGGAAACTATGGCTACACCTTC,CASSRTGNYGYTF
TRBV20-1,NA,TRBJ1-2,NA,TGCAGTGCTAGCCAGAACTATGGCTACACCTTC,CSASQNYGYTF
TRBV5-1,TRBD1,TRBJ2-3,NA,TGCGCCAGCAGCCTCGGAGGACAGGGGGCCGTGGCAGATACGCAGTATTTT,CASSLGGQGAVADTQYF
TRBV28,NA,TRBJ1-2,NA,TGTGCCAGCACTTACACAGGGATTAATGGCTACACCTTC,CASTYTGINGYTF
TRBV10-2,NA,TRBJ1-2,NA,TGCGCCAGCAGTGGACTGGAAGGCAACTATGGCTACACCTTC,CASSGLEGNYGYTF
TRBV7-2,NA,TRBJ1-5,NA,TGTGCCAGCAGCCCAAATAGCAATCAGCCCCAGCATTTT,CASSPNSNQPQHF
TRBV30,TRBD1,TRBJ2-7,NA,TGTGCCTGGGCCAGGGGGTCCAACTACGAGCAGTACTTC,CAWARGSNYEQYF
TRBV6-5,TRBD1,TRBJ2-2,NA,TGTGCCAGCACGGGGACAGCGAACACCGGGGAGCTGTTTTTT,CASTGTANTGELFF
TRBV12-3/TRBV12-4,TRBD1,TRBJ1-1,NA,TGTGCCAGCAGTGGGACAGGGCGGAGTGAAGCTTTCTTT,CASSGTGRSEAFF